This T cell receptor beta chain was obtained from a study of blood T cell repertoires in COVID-19. Study at large: Material from acute and convalescent COVID-19 was sourced from the United States, Italy and Spain. Sample material is recorded as cDNA or gDNA derived from T cells, B-cell-depleted T cells, or PBMCs.

Original data processing: The authors estimated nucleated cell counts from reference gene primer amplification. Measured with immunoSEQ multiplex PCR; TCRdb has only the in-frame clones, and not every one. V, J and clone size are those of that table, while D and trimming were read from the DNA. Here the sample spans under 250,000 clones, roughly 85% being singletons. Germline CDR1 and CDR2: SGHDN and FVKESK. V lost 4 bases, J lost 9 bases, and 13 bases lay in between. This CDR3 comprises 13 residues. This chain joins TRBV14 and TRBJ2-1; D is undetermined. The sample taken for sequencing was peripheral blood. The sequence derives from a man aged 50 to 59 who had recovered from COVID-19. CDR3 loop: CASSRPPPSEQFF. The DNA of the CDR3 is TGTGCCAGCAGCCGACCCCCGCCTAGTGAGCAGTTCTTC. Using reference TRBV14 and TRBJ2-1 for the parts outside the CDR3, the full variable domain is EAGVTQFPSHSVIEKGQTVTLRCDPISGHDNLYWYRRVMGKEIKFLLHFVKESKQDESGMPNNRFLAERTGGTYSTLKVQPAELEDSGVYFCASSRPPPSEQFFGPGTRLTVL.